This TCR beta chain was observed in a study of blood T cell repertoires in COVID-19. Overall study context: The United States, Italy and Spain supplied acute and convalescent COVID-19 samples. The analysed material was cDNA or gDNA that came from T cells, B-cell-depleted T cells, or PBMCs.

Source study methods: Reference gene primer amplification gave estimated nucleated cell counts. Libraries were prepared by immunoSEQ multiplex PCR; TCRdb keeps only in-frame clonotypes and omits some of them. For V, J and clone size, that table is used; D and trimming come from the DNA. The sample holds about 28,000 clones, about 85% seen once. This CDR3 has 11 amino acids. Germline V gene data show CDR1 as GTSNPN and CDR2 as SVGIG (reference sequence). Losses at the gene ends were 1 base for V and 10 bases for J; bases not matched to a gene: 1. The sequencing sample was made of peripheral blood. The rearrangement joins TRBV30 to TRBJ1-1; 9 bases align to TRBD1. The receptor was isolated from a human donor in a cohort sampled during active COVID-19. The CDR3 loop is CAWSETGGAFF. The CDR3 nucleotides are TGTGCCTGGAGTGAGACAGGGGGAGCTTTCTTT. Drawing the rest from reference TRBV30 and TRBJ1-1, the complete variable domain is SQTIHQWPATLVQPVGSPLSLECTVEGTSNPNLYWYRQAAGRGLQLLFYSVGIGQISSEVPQNLSASRPQDRQFILSSKKLLLSDSGFYLCAWSETGGAFFGQGTRLTVV.